The entry below gives a single T cell receptor (beta chain) sequence along with its context. The antigen remains undetermined. The entry originates in a study of T cell responses to AZD1222 COVID-19 vaccine. Study background: It was second doses at about 4 or about 12 weeks that were pooled.

Findings and caveats of the study: Unmutated variant regions reportedly attract nearly half of all spike-specific TCRs. Dominant CD4 TCR responses targeted spike regions 160-218 and 743-854. Baseline serology detected seropositivity in only 5 or 6 AZD1222 recipients.

CDR3 length: 17 amino acids. The V segment lost 7 bases and the J segment 6 bases; nucleotides outside the gene matches: 14. Looked up from germline, CDR1 is LNHDA and CDR2 is SQIVND (reference sequence). Sequencing was performed with immunoSEQ multiplex PCR; in TCRdb, only in-frame clones are kept and a portion is missing. The repertoire holds about 130,000 clones, with roughly 90% as singletons. This clonotype was obtained from an adult in good health. The V call is TRBV19, the J call TRBJ2-2, with 10 nucleotides matching TRBD1. The sample in question was peripheral blood, obtained on day 0 of AZD1222 vaccination. The CDR3 DNA is TGTGCCAGTACCACCGAGACAGGGGGCCGCGGGGCCGGGGAGCTGTTTTTT. It is translated as CASTTETGGRGAGELFF.